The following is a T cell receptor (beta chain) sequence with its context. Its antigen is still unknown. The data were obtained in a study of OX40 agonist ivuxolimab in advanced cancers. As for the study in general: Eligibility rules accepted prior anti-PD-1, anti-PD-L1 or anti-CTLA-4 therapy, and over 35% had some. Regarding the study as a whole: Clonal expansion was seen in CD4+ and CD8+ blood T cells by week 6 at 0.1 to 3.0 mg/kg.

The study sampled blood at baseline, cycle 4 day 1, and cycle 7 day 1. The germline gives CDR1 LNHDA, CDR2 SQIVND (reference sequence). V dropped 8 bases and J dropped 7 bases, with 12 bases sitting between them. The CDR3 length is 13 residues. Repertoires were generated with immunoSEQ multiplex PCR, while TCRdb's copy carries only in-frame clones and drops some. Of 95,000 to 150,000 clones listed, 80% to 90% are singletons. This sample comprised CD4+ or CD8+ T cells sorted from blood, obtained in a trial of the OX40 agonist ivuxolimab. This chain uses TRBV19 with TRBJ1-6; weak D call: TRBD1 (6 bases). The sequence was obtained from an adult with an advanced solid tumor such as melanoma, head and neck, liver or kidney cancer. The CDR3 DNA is TGTGCCAGTTCGGGACACATGAATTCACCCCTCCACTTT. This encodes CASSGHMNSPLHF.